The clone carrying this TCR beta chain was picked up a small number of times. The sample comes from a study of CD8+ T cells in alopecia areata. Across the study: Treated patients took oral tofacitinib at 5 to 10 mg twice daily.

Extracted RNA was reverse transcribed into cDNA, the sequencing template. Sequencing used immunoSEQ multiplex PCR; TCRdb keeps in-frame clones, though not all of them. The sample lists over 50,000 clones; about 44% were seen once. The CDR3 sequence is 14 residues long. The trim removed 8 bases at V and 5 bases at J, leaving 11 bases unmatched. Germline CDR1 reads LNHDA; CDR2 reads SQIVND (reference sequence). Lesional scalp punch biopsies and peripheral blood were collected from alopecia areata patients. The TCR comes from a human donor with alopecia areata. This specimen consisted of CD8+ T cells sorted from blood, obtained at week 0. This chain joins TRBV19 and TRBJ2-7, with 8 bases identical to TRBD2. For the CDR3, the DNA is TGTGCCAGTTCGATGGGACTAGGAGATCACGAGCAGTACTTC. It specifies CASSMGLGDHEQYF.